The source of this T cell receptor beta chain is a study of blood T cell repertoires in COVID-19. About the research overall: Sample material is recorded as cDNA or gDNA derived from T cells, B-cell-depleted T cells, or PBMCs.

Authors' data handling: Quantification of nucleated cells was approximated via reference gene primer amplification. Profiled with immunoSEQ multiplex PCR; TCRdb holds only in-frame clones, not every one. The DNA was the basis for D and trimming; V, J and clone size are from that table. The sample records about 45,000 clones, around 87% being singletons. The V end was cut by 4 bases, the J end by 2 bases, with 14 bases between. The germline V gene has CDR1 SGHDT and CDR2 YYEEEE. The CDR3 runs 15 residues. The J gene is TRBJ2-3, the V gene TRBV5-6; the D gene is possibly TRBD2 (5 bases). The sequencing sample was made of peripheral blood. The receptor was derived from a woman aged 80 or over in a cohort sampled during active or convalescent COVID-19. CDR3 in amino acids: CASSLPSGPTDTQYF. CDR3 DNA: TGTGCCAGCAGCCTCCCGAGCGGACCCACAGATACGCAGTATTTT.